The source of this TCR beta chain is a study of T cell responses to AZD1222 COVID-19 vaccine. The repertoire was sequenced with immunoSEQ multiplex PCR; TCRdb's copy has only in-frame clones and lacks some. The repertoire holds 95,000 to 150,000 clones, over 75% seen once, with under 4% in the top ten. V was clipped by 5 bases and J by 3 bases; unmatched bases: 9. This CDR3 is 15 amino acids long. The V gene's germline CDR1 is SGHTA and CDR2 FQGNSA. Study conclusions and caveats: White British donors predominated, females outnumbered males, and clonal diversity was possibly underestimated. Spike-specific TCR repertoires showed rising breadth and depth after two AZD1222 doses. CD4 TCRs associated with vaccination spanned spike, dominating at 160-218 and 743-854. Baseline serology detected seropositivity in only 5 or 6 AZD1222 recipients.

Note on this clone: The antigen is undetermined.

Material: peripheral blood, obtained on day 0 of AZD1222 vaccination. The TCR comes from an adult in good health. This chain connects TRBV7-2 to TRBJ1-1, with 7 bases fitting TRBD1. The CDR3 reads CASSPGQAGHTEAFF. DNA for the CDR3: TGTGCCAGCAGCCCAGGACAGGCGGGGCACACTGAAGCTTTCTTT.